This T cell receptor beta chain is from a study of glioma-infiltrating T cells. Using RNA template, CDR3s of TCR alpha and beta were amplified with iRepertoire arm-PCR. Via MiXCR, TCRdb re-called the multiplex PCR reads, giving one row per CDR3 protein. This sample has some 130,000 distinct CDR3 sequences, with under 30% found just once. General observations from the study: Only very few CDR3 sequences appeared in both tissue and blood. Above-expected tissue-blood divergence occurred in all gliomas, most in low-grade ones.

This clonotype was counted a few times. Antigen unknown. The clonotype comes from a human donor with low-grade glioma or glioblastoma, undergoing nonglioma brain surgery, or in good health (not recorded which). Sequencing input: glioma tissue, nonneoplastic brain tissue, or PBMCs (not recorded which).

The CDR3 nucleotides read TGTGCCAGCAGCGCCATCAGGGGGGCTAGCAATCAGCCCCAGCATTTT. The encoded protein is CASSAIRGASNQPQHF. The chain carries TRBV11-2 and TRBJ1-5; the match to TRBD1 covers 7 bases. This CDR3 comprises 16 residues. The V and J ends lost 5 bases and 0 bases, in that order; junction bases with no gene match: 7. Germline V gene lookup returns CDR1 SGHAT and CDR2 FQNNGV.